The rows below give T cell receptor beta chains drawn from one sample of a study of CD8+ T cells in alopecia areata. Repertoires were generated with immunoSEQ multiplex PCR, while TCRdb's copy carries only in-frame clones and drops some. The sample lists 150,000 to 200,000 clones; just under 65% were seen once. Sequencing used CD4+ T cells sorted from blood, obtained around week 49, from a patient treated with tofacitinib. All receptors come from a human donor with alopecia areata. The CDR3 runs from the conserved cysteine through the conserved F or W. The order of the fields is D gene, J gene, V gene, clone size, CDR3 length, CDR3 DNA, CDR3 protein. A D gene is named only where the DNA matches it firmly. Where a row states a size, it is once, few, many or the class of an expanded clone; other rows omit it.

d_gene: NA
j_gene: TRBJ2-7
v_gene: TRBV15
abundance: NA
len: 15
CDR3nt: TGTGCCACCAGCAGAGCTGGAGGGACAGACTACGAGCAGTACTTC
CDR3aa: CATSRAGGTDYEQYF

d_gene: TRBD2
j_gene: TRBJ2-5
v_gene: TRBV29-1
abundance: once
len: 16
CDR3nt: TGCAGCGTTGACAGACTACTAGCGGGGGGGCAAGAGACCCAGTACTTC
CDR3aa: CSVDRLLAGGQETQYF

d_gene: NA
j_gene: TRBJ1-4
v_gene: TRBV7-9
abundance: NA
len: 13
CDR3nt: TGTGCCAGGAACCCGCTGGGGAATGAAAAACTGTTTTTT
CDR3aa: CARNPLGNEKLFF

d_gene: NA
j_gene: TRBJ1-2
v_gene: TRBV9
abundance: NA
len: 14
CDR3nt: TGTGCCAGCAGCGCCACCTCACTCAACTATGGCTACACCTTC
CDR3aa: CASSATSLNYGYTF

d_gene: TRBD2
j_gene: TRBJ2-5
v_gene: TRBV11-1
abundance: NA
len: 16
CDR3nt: TGTGCCAGCAGCGCGACTAGCGGGGGGCTCCAAGAGACCCAGTACTTC
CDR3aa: CASSATSGGLQETQYF

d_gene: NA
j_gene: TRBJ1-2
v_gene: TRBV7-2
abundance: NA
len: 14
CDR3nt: TGTGCCAGCAGTAGTGGGGGCGGAAACTATGGCTACACCTTC
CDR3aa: CASSSGGGNYGYTF

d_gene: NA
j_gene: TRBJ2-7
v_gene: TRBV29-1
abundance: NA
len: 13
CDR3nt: TGCAGCGTTGGACGGATGCGGGGTTACGAGCAGTACTTC
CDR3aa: CSVGRMRGYEQYF

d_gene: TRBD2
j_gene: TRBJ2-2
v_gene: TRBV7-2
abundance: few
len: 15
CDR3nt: TGTGCCAGCAGCCAACTAGCGGGGAGTACCGGGGAGCTGTTTTTT
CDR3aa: CASSQLAGSTGELFF

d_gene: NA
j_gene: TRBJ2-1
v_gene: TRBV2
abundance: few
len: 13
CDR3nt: TGTGCCAGCAGTGAGATCGGGGTGGATGAGCAGTTCTTC
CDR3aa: CASSEIGVDEQFF

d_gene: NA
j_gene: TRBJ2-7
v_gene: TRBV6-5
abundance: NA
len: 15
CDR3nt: TGTGCCAGCAGTCAATCTCAGGGAGTTCCCTACGAGCAGTACTTC
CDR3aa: CASSQSQGVPYEQYF

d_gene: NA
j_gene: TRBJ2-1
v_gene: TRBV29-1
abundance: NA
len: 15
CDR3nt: TGCAGCGTTGTAGGGCTTCCCGAGCACTACAATGAGCAGTTCTTC
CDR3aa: CSVVGLPEHYNEQFF

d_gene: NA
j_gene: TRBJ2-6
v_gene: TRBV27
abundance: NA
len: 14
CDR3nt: TGTGCCAGCAGTTTATGGGGACCCACCAACGTCCTGACTTTC
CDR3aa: CASSLWGPTNVLTF

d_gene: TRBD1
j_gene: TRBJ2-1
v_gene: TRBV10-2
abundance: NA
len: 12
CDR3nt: TGCGCCAGCAGGACAGGGTACAATGAGCAGTTCTTC
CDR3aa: CASRTGYNEQFF

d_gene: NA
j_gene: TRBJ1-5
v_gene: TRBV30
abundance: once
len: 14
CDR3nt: TGTGCCTGGAGTGTATACGGACTCAGTCAGCCCCAGCATTTT
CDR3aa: CAWSVYGLSQPQHF

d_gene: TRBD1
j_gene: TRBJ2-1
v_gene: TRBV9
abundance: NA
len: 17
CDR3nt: TGTGCCAGCAGCGCTATCCGGGACAGGGGGGCTAACAATGAGCAGTTCTTC
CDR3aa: CASSAIRDRGANNEQFF

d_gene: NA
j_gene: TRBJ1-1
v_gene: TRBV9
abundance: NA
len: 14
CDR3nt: TGTGCCAGCAGCCGTGGTCCGCTGAACACTGAAGCTTTCTTT
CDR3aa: CASSRGPLNTEAFF

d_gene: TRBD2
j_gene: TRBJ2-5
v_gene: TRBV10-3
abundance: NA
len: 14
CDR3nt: TGTGCCATCAGGACTAGCGGGGGACAAGAGACCCAGTACTTC
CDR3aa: CAIRTSGGQETQYF

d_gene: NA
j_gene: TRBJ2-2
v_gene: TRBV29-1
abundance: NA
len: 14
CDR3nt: TGCAGCGTTGAAGCCTGGCCCTTCACCGGGGAGCTGTTTTTT
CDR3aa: CSVEAWPFTGELFF

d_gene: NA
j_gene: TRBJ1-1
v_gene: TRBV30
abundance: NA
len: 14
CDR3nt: TGTGCCTGGAGCAAGTGGGGGACGAACACTGAAGCTTTCTTT
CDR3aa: CAWSKWGTNTEAFF

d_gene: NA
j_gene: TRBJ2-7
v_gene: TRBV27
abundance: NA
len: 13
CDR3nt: TGTGCCAGCAGTTTCCGGGAAGTCGGCGAGCAGTACTTC
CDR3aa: CASSFREVGEQYF

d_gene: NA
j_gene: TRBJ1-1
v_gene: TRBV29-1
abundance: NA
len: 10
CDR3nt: TGCAGCGTACAGAACACTGAAGCTTTCTTT
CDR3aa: CSVQNTEAFF

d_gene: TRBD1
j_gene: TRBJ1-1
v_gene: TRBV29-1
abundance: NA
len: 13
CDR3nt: TGCAGCGGGGGACAGGGGGCGAACACTGAAGCTTTCTTT
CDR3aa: CSGGQGANTEAFF

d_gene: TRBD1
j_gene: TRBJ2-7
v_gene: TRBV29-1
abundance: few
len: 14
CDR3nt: TGCAGCGTTGTTCGGGACAGATATCCCTACGAGCAGTACTTC
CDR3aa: CSVVRDRYPYEQYF

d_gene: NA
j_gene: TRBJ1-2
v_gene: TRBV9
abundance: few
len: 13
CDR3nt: TGTGCCAGCACCGGGGCCTCCAACTATGGCTACACCTTC
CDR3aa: CASTGASNYGYTF

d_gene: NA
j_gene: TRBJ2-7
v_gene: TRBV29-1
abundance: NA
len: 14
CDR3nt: TGCAGCGTTGAAGTCAGGGAATCTGTCCACGAGCAGTACTTC
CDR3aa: CSVEVRESVHEQYF

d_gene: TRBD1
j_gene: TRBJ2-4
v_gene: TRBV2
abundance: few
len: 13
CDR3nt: TGTGCCAGTCGACCGGGACAGGGTAACATTCAGTACTTC
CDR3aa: CASRPGQGNIQYF

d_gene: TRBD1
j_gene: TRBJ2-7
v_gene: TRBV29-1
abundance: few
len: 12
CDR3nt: TGCAGCGCCAGACAGGGGATCTACGAGCAGTACTTC
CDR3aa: CSARQGIYEQYF

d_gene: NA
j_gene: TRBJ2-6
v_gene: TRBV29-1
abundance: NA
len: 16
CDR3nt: TGCAGCGTTGTGGCACAAGGAGGGACTGGGGCCAACGTCCTGACTTTC
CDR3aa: CSVVAQGGTGANVLTF